The next 10 T cell receptor beta chains were all read from a single sample in a study of T cells after yellow fever vaccination. Via MiXCR, TCRdb re-called the 5' RACE reads, giving one row per CDR3 protein. The sample comprises about 46,000 distinct CDR3 sequences, over 5.5% of which are singletons, and more than 9% rests with the top ten. The specimen comprised PBMCs, either bulk or a sorted T-cell subset (CD4+, CD8+, memory, or dextramer-sorted; not recorded which), sampled 45 days after the yellow fever booster vaccination. The receptor set was obtained from a young man who received the YFV17D yellow fever vaccine.

This clonotype was seen repeatedly, ten times or more. The gene calls are TRBV12-3 or TRBV12-4 and TRBJ2-4; tentatively, D is TRBD1 or TRBD2 (5 bases each). This CDR3 spans 13 amino acids. V lost 4 bases, J lost 9 bases, and 13 bases lay in between. CDR3 sequence reads: CASSSADQGIQYF. The DNA for the CDR3 is TGTGCCAGCAGTTCAGCGGACCAGGGCATTCAGTACTTC.

The V call is TRBV6-1, the J call TRBJ2-7; the D gene is possibly TRBD2 (5 bases). V was cut by 1 base and J by 2 bases, with 9 bases left in between. The length of the CDR3 is 14 residues. Germline CDR1 reads MNHNS; CDR2 reads SASEGT. In DNA, the CDR3 is TGTGCCAGCAGTGAAGGGGGAGTCCCCTACGAGCAGTACTTC. Translating gives CASSEGGVPYEQYF.

Details on this clonotype: A clone one base away is much larger, so this may be a read error. V usage is TRBV5-1 and J usage is TRBJ2-5, with 7 bases aligning to TRBD2. Germline-derived CDR1 and CDR2 are SGHRS and YFSETQ. The CDR3 spans 14 residues. CDR3 amino acids: CARSFLAVEETQYF. CDR3 sequence (DNA): TGCGCCAGAAGCTTTCTAGCGGTTGAAGAGACCCAGTACTTC.

The gene calls are TRBV5-1 and TRBJ1-3; D is possibly TRBD1 (6 bases). The CDR3 spans 15 residues. V gave up 2 bases and J gave up 0 bases, with 9 bases separating them. Germline CDR1 reads SGHRS; CDR2 reads YFSETQ. For the CDR3, the DNA is TGCGCCAGCAGCTTAGGGGACATCTCTGGAAACACCATATATTTT. Amino acids: CASSLGDISGNTIYF.

This clonotype was picked up a small number of times. V gene TRBV19 combines with J gene TRBJ1-1, with D unclear. V was shortened by 0 bases and J by 1 base, with 9 bases between the two germline ends. CDR1 and CDR2 from the germline V gene are LNHDA and SQIVND (reference sequence). The CDR3 totals 15 residues. CDR3 residues: CASSIDSARNTEAFF. The CDR3 DNA is TGTGCCAGTAGTATAGATTCGGCCCGGAACACTGAAGCTTTCTTT. Complete variable domain (other parts from reference TRBV19 and TRBJ1-1): DGGITQSPKYLFRKEGQNVTLSCEQNLNHDAMYWYRQDPGQGLRLIYYSQIVNDFQKGDIAEGYSVSREKKESFPLTVTSAQKNPTAFYLCASSIDSARNTEAFFGQGTRLTVV.

This rearrangement joins TRBV5-4 to TRBJ2-5; TRBD1 might be the D (5 bases). This CDR3 is built from 13 residues. V shed 0 bases and J shed 3 bases, with 6 bases lying between them. The germline gives CDR1 SGHNT, CDR2 YYREEE (reference sequence). The DNA for the CDR3 is TGTGCCAGCAGCTTGGGCAGGGAAGAGACCCAGTACTTC. Translated: CASSLGREETQYF.

The J gene is TRBJ1-1, the V gene TRBV5-5; D not resolved. Trimming cost V 0 bases and J 1 base, with 7 bases left between them. Germline CDR1 and CDR2: SGHKS and YYEKEE (reference sequence). The CDR3 is made up of 14 amino acids. DNA of the CDR3: TGTGCCAGCAGCTTGGAATGGGGGAACACTGAAGCTTTCTTT. Residues: CASSLEWGNTEAFF.

Many counts were recorded for this clonotype. This chain joins TRBV6-1 and TRBJ2-1, with D perhaps given as TRBD1 or TRBD2 (6 bases each). The length of the CDR3 is 16 residues. V was cut by 2 bases and J by 4 bases, with 15 bases left in between. The germline V gene has CDR1 MNHNS and CDR2 SASEGT. CDR3 coding DNA: TGTGCCAGCAGTGAATACCCGGGGGCGGCGTACAATGAGCAGTTCTTC. It encodes CASSEYPGAAYNEQFF.

This clonotype was seen ten or more times. The chain has TRBV4-3 and TRBJ2-2, with a possible D match to TRBD2 (6 bases). The CDR3 covers 15 residues. The germline V gene encodes CDR1 LGHNA and CDR2 YSLEER. V was pared by 3 bases and J by 2 bases, with 10 bases between. CDR3 DNA sequence: TGCGCCAGCAGCCAGGGCGGGATAAACACCGGGGAGCTGTTTTTT. Protein sequence: CASSQGGINTGELFF.

V usage is TRBV2 and J usage is TRBJ1-5; D gene uncertain. CDR1 is SNHLY and CDR2 is FYNNEI in the germline V gene. This CDR3 region has 14 residues. V dropped 3 bases and J dropped 5 bases, with 11 bases sitting between them. The CDR3 nucleotides read TGTGCCAGCAGTGAGGGGAGGTTTGATCAGCCCCAGCATTTT. This encodes CASSEGRFDQPQHF. The complete variable domain, with remaining parts taken from reference TRBV2 and TRBJ1-5, reads EPEVTQTPSHQVTQMGQEVILRCVPISNHLYFYWYRQILGQKVEFLVSFYNNEISEKSEIFDDQFSVERPDGSNFTLKIRSTKLEDSAMYFCASSEGRFDQPQHFGDGTRLSIL.